The rows below give T cell receptor beta chains drawn from one sample of a study of T cell responses to AZD1222 COVID-19 vaccine. The method was immunoSEQ multiplex PCR; TCRdb's version includes in-frame clones alone and lacks a portion of them. The sample comprises 150,000 to 200,000 clones, around 93% of which are singletons, and 1% rests with the top ten. Here the sequenced sample was peripheral blood, taken 28 days after the second AZD1222 dose. The origin of the receptors is an adult who received the AZD1222 COVID-19 vaccine. CDR3s include the opening cysteine and the closing phenylalanine or tryptophan. Each record gives: V gene, J gene, clone size, D gene, CDR3 DNA, CDR3 protein. The D gene is left open where the match is weak. Part of the rows lack a size; the others show once, few, many or a class for expanded clones.

v_gene: TRBV15; j_gene: TRBJ2-7; abundance: .; d_gene: .; CDR3nt: TGTGCCACCAGCAGAAGTCCAGGGTCGGCCTACGAGCAGTACTTC; CDR3aa: CATSRSPGSAYEQYF
v_gene: TRBV11-2; j_gene: TRBJ2-1; abundance: .; d_gene: TRBD1; CDR3nt: TGTGCCAGCAGCCCGACAGGGAACTCCTACAATGAGCAGTTCTTC; CDR3aa: CASSPTGNSYNEQFF
v_gene: TRBV27; j_gene: TRBJ1-5; abundance: .; d_gene: TRBD1; CDR3nt: TGTGCCAGCAGTTCGGACAGGGGGCTGAGTGGCAATCAGCCCCAGCATTTT; CDR3aa: CASSSDRGLSGNQPQHF
v_gene: TRBV30; j_gene: TRBJ1-5; abundance: .; d_gene: TRBD1; CDR3nt: TGTGCCTGGAGTGTACAGGGGAACCAGCCCCAGCATTTT; CDR3aa: CAWSVQGNQPQHF
v_gene: TRBV10-2; j_gene: TRBJ1-1; abundance: .; d_gene: .; CDR3nt: TGCGCCAGCAGTCCCCTGATTGGGAACACTGAAGCTTTCTTT; CDR3aa: CASSPLIGNTEAFF
v_gene: TRBV18; j_gene: TRBJ1-6; abundance: .; d_gene: TRBD1; CDR3nt: TGTGCCAGCTCACCAAATCAGGGGGCAGGATCACCCCTCCACTTT; CDR3aa: CASSPNQGAGSPLHF
v_gene: TRBV6-2/TRBV6-3; j_gene: TRBJ1-1; abundance: once; d_gene: .; CDR3nt: TGTGCCAGCAGTTACACAGCCAGTGAAGCTTTCTTT; CDR3aa: CASSYTASEAFF
v_gene: TRBV29-1; j_gene: TRBJ1-5; abundance: .; d_gene: .; CDR3nt: TGCAGCGTGGCCAGGGGTGACGGCAATCAGCCCCAGCATTTT; CDR3aa: CSVARGDGNQPQHF
v_gene: TRBV6-5; j_gene: TRBJ1-5; abundance: .; d_gene: .; CDR3nt: TGTGCCAGCAGCGCAGGGCGCCCAAATCAGCCCCAGCATTTT; CDR3aa: CASSAGRPNQPQHF
v_gene: TRBV7-9; j_gene: TRBJ1-6; abundance: .; d_gene: .; CDR3nt: TGTGCCAGCAGCCCCATTCGACCGCAGTCACCCCTCCACTTT; CDR3aa: CASSPIRPQSPLHF
v_gene: TRBV18; j_gene: TRBJ2-7; abundance: .; d_gene: TRBD1; CDR3nt: TGTGCCAGCTCACCACGTGCAGGGGGCTACTACGAGCAGTACTTC; CDR3aa: CASSPRAGGYYEQYF
v_gene: TRBV6-1; j_gene: TRBJ2-7; abundance: .; d_gene: .; CDR3nt: TGTGCCAGCAGTGAAGGGTGGACCTACGAGCAGTACTTC; CDR3aa: CASSEGWTYEQYF
v_gene: TRBV3-1/TRBV3-2; j_gene: TRBJ2-1; abundance: .; d_gene: .; CDR3nt: TGTGCCAGCACCCAAGGGGGGCATGCGGATGAGCAGTTCTTC; CDR3aa: CASTQGGHADEQFF
v_gene: TRBV15; j_gene: TRBJ1-1; abundance: .; d_gene: .; CDR3nt: TGTGCCACCAGCAAGGAGGCGGCAGCGAACACTGAAGCTTTCTTT; CDR3aa: CATSKEAAANTEAFF
v_gene: TRBV27; j_gene: TRBJ2-7; abundance: medium-sized; d_gene: TRBD1; CDR3nt: TGTGCCAGCAGTCTCCCAGGACAGGGGGACGAGCAGTACTTC; CDR3aa: CASSLPGQGDEQYF
v_gene: TRBV5-1; j_gene: TRBJ2-7; abundance: .; d_gene: .; CDR3nt: TGCGCCAGCAAACCTAGCGCCAGTAGCCCCTACGAGCAGTACTTC; CDR3aa: CASKPSASSPYEQYF
v_gene: TRBV6-1; j_gene: TRBJ2-7; abundance: .; d_gene: TRBD2; CDR3nt: TGTGCCAGCAGTGAGGCGAGCGGGGAGACCTACGAGCAGTACTTC; CDR3aa: CASSEASGETYEQYF
v_gene: TRBV7-2; j_gene: TRBJ2-5; abundance: .; d_gene: .; CDR3nt: TGTGCCAGCAGCTTAGTTGGTAAATTCGAGACCCAGTACTTC; CDR3aa: CASSLVGKFETQYF
v_gene: TRBV6-2/TRBV6-3; j_gene: TRBJ1-5; abundance: .; d_gene: .; CDR3nt: TGTGCCAGCAGTTTGGGAGGGGGGCTCATACGGCCCCAGCATTTT; CDR3aa: CASSLGGGLIRPQHF
v_gene: TRBV3-1/TRBV3-2; j_gene: TRBJ1-1; abundance: .; d_gene: .; CDR3nt: TGTGCCAGCAGCCAATCCCCAGTGGGGGGAACGGAAGCTTTCTTT; CDR3aa: CASSQSPVGGTEAFF
v_gene: TRBV7-2; j_gene: TRBJ1-1; abundance: .; d_gene: .; CDR3nt: TGTGCCAGCAGCTTCCAGGCCTCGAACACTGAAGCTTTCTTT; CDR3aa: CASSFQASNTEAFF
v_gene: TRBV6-4; j_gene: TRBJ1-1; abundance: .; d_gene: .; CDR3nt: TGTGCCAGCAGATCAGACAGGAACACTGAAGCTTTCTTT; CDR3aa: CASRSDRNTEAFF